The 27 T cell receptor beta chains below all came from one sample that was sequenced in a study of control samples from healthy donors and cancer patients. Only in-frame clones appear in the TCRdb table, and some are missing; sequencing was by immunoSEQ multiplex PCR. The data show some 150,000 clones, roughly nine tenths seen once. The specimen was blood. The receptor set was obtained from a man aged 18 to 35 in good health.

This sequence joins TRBV9 and TRBJ1-3, with D tentatively TRBD1 (5 bases). Germline loops: CDR1 SGDLS, CDR2 YYNGEE. Trimming took off 3 bases at V and 4 bases at J, with 26 bases between the two ends. This CDR3 has 19 amino acids. The CDR3 reads CASSGSPVTAKLAGNTIYF. DNA for the CDR3: TGTGCCAGCAGCGGGAGCCCCGTGACAGCAAAATTAGCCGGAAACACCATATATTTT.

The chain links TRBV6-5 to TRBJ1-6; D possibly corresponds to TRBD1 (6 bases). Germline V lookup: CDR1 MNHEY, CDR2 SVGAGI. V was pared by 0 bases and J by 8 bases, with 11 bases between. The CDR3 is 15 residues long. CDR3 DNA: TGTGCCAGCAGTTACTCCGGCAGGGGAGATTCACCCCTCCACTTT. Residues: CASSYSGRGDSPLHF.

This sequence joins TRBV19 and TRBJ1-2; D is possibly TRBD1 (6 bases). The V end was cut by 2 bases, the J end by 10 bases, with 20 bases between. Germline CDR1 reads LNHDA; CDR2 reads SQIVND (reference sequence). The CDR3 contains 15 residues. The CDR3 nucleotides read TGTGCCAGTAGTATATCCTTGAAGGGGGGGCTACTCTACACCTTC. Its translation: CASSISLKGGLLYTF.

This clone occurred once. This rearrangement joins TRBV15 to TRBJ1-1; no definite D call. The CDR3 has 12 amino acids. V shed 1 base and J shed 4 bases, with 4 bases lying between them. The germline V gene has CDR1 LNHNV and CDR2 YYDKDF (reference sequence). DNA of the CDR3: TGTGCCACCAGCAGAGGACGCACTGAAGCTTTCTTT. This encodes CATSRGRTEAFF.

V is TRBV7-9 and J is TRBJ2-5, with D tentatively TRBD1 or TRBD2 (7 bases each). V dropped 2 bases and J dropped 5 bases, with 18 bases sitting between them. This CDR3 has 16 residues. Germline V gene lookup returns CDR1 SEHNR and CDR2 FQNEAQ (reference sequence). CDR3 region: CASSLWEGAQLETQYF. The DNA of the CDR3 is TGTGCCAGCAGCTTATGGGAGGGGGCGCAATTGGAGACCCAGTACTTC.

The V and J genes are TRBV21-1 and TRBJ1-6. TRBV21-1 is annotated as a pseudogene. The CDR3 is 16 amino acids. The CDR3 DNA sequence: TGTGCCAGCAGCAAAGTACGGACCCGGTACGGGTCACCCCTCCACTTT. This translates into CASSKVRTRYGSPLHF.

This sequence joins TRBV7-9 and TRBJ1-4, with 8 bases aligning to TRBD1. Unmatched junction bases numbered 9, after V lost 5 bases and J lost 7 bases. Per germline, CDR1 SEHNR and CDR2 FQNEAQ (reference sequence). This CDR3 region has 15 residues. In DNA, the CDR3 is TGTGCCAGCAGCCCATCGGACAGGGATATTGAAAAACTGTTTTTT. Its translation is CASSPSDRDIEKLFF.

The chain links TRBV7-3 to TRBJ2-5; 9 bases fit TRBD1. The CDR3 has 14 residues. V dropped 6 bases and J dropped 4; count of bases not matched to a gene: 6. In germline, CDR1 is SGHTA, CDR2 FQGTGA. The CDR3 loop is CASSRTGGGETQYF. In nucleotides, the CDR3 is TGTGCCAGCAGTCGTACAGGGGGCGGAGAGACCCAGTACTTC.

The chain has TRBV4-2 and TRBJ2-1; weak D call: TRBD2 (6 bases). Germline CDR1 LGHNA, CDR2 YNFKEQ. Trimming took off 0 bases at V and 0 bases at J, with 9 bases between the two ends. The CDR3 length is 16 residues. In DNA, the CDR3 is TGTGCCAGCAGCCAAGATCTAGCGAGCTCCTACAATGAGCAGTTCTTC. Amino acid sequence: CASSQDLASSYNEQFF.

The chain combines TRBV5-1 with TRBJ2-3, with TRBD2 matching over 7 bases. Trimming cost V 0 bases and J 2 bases; bases outside gene matches: 3. Germline loops: CDR1 SGHRS, CDR2 YFSETQ. The CDR3 loop spans 15 amino acids. The CDR3 coding sequence is TGCGCCAGCAGCTTGGTGGGGGGGTACACAGATACGCAGTATTTT. This gives the protein CASSLVGGYTDTQYF.

This sequence joins TRBV3-1 (or the pseudogene TRBV3-2) and TRBJ1-6, with a weak D call TRBD1 (6 bases). Germline V gene data show CDR1 as LGHDT and CDR2 as YNNKEL (reference sequence). This CDR3 contains 14 residues. Trimming shortened V by 3 bases and J by 10 bases, and 13 bases separated the two germline ends. In DNA, the CDR3 is TGTGCCAGCAGCCATGACGAGGGGGGATCACCCCTCCACTTT. This encodes CASSHDEGGSPLHF.

The genes are TRBV5-5 and TRBJ2-7; D is perhaps TRBD1 (5 bases). Germline V gene lookup returns CDR1 SGHKS and CDR2 YYEKEE (reference sequence). This CDR3 has 13 amino acids. The ends were cut back, 0 bases at V and 8 bases at J, with 12 bases in the middle. In DNA form, the CDR3 reads TGTGCCAGCAGCTTGGACAGGTCCGACCAGCAGTACTTC. It is translated as CASSLDRSDQQYF.

J is TRBJ1-2 and V is TRBV3-1 (or the pseudogene TRBV3-2), with no clear D. The CDR3 is 15 amino acids. From germline, CDR1 is LGHDT and CDR2 YNNKEL (reference sequence). The V end lost 1 base, the J end lost 0 bases, and 9 bases lay between the germline ends. CDR3: CASSQVAGSNYGYTF. DNA of the CDR3: TGTGCCAGCAGCCAAGTCGCAGGATCTAACTATGGCTACACCTTC.

The chain uses TRBV4-1 and TRBJ2-3; possibly TRBD2 for D (5 bases). Deletions cut 4 bases from V and 1 base from J, with 15 bases between. Germline assignment: CDR1 MGHRA and CDR2 YSYEKL. CDR3 length: 16 residues. The CDR3 DNA sequence: TGCGCCAGCAGCCGCGGTTTCGGGGAAGGCACAGATACGCAGTATTTT. It specifies CASSRGFGEGTDTQYF.

The chain has TRBV6-5 and TRBJ2-2; 7 bases agree with TRBD1. V lost 7 bases and J lost 5; bases outside the gene matches: 7. Germline V gene sequence: CDR1 MNHEY, CDR2 SVGAGI. The length of the CDR3 is 14 residues. The CDR3 DNA is TGTGCCAGCAAGGGACAGAGATTGACCGGGGAGCTGTTTTTT. Amino acid sequence: CASKGQRLTGELFF.

The chain uses TRBV11-2 and TRBJ1-1; TRBD1 matches 7 bases. The CDR3 is 14 residues long. Unmatched junction bases numbered 7, after V lost 5 bases and J lost 4 bases. The germline gives CDR1 SGHAT, CDR2 FQNNGV. The CDR3 coding sequence is TGTGCCAGCAGCCGACAGGGCTCGGGCACTGAAGCTTTCTTT. It codes for CASSRQGSGTEAFF.

The chain uses TRBV18 and TRBJ1-1; TRBD1 matches 7 bases. CDR3 length: 17 residues. Losses at the gene ends were 3 bases for V and 1 base for J; bases not matched to a gene: 11. Germline CDR1 is KGHSH and CDR2 is LQKENI. CDR3: CASSPWTGALRNTEAFF. In nucleotides, the CDR3 is TGTGCCAGCTCACCGTGGACAGGCGCCTTGCGGAACACTGAAGCTTTCTTT. Looking up the rest from reference TRBV18 and TRBJ1-1 gives the full variable domain: NAGVMQNPRHLVRRRGQEARLRCSPMKGHSHVYWYRQLPEEGLKFMVYLQKENIIDESGMPKERFSAEFPKEGPSILRIQQVVRGDSAAYFCASSPWTGALRNTEAFFGQGTRLTVV.

The chain carries TRBV29-1 and TRBJ2-5; D is unresolved. CDR1 is SQVTM, CDR2 ANQGSEA, per germline. The CDR3 totals 11 residues. V was clipped by 6 bases and J by 1 base, with 6 bases between them. The CDR3 nucleotides are TGCAGCGTGAACCGCCAAGAGACCCAGTACTTC. Amino acids: CSVNRQETQYF. Full variable domain (remainder filled in from reference TRBV29-1 and TRBJ2-5): SAVISQKPSRDICQRGTSLTIQCQVDSQVTMMFWYRQQPGQSLTLIATANQGSEATYESGFVIDKFPISRPNLTFSTLTVSNMSPEDSSIYLCSVNRQETQYFGPGTRLLVL.

This chain joins TRBV10-1 and TRBJ1-1; TRBD1 matches at 7 bases. Germline values: CDR1 WNHNN, CDR2 SYGVQD (reference sequence). The CDR3 covers 13 residues. V gave up 3 bases and J gave up 7 bases; unmatched junction bases: 5. The CDR3 reads CASSEGGGSEAFF. CDR3 nucleotides: TGCGCCAGCAGTGAAGGGGGCGGGAGTGAAGCTTTCTTT.

This rearrangement joins TRBV5-1 to TRBJ1-4, with D uncertain. From germline, CDR1 is SGHRS and CDR2 YFSETQ. V was shortened by 1 base and J by 5 bases, with 12 bases between the two germline ends. This CDR3 contains 15 residues. The CDR3 nucleotides read TGCGCCAGCAGCTTGAGCCATATAGAAAATGAAAAACTGTTTTTT. This gives the protein CASSLSHIENEKLFF.

This clone showed up just once. The chain carries TRBV27 and TRBJ2-1, with 9 bases identical to TRBD2. Germline CDR1 reads MNHEY; CDR2 reads SMNVEV (reference sequence). V dropped 3 bases and J dropped 0; count of bases not matched to a gene: 9. This CDR3 region has 18 residues. As DNA, the CDR3 is TGTGCCAGCAGTTTCGGCCTAGCGGGGATGAGCTCCTACAATGAGCAGTTCTTC. Protein sequence: CASSFGLAGMSSYNEQFF.

The chain has TRBV19 and TRBJ1-1; the D is unclear. The CDR3 has 13 residues. V lost 3 bases, J lost 3 bases, and 8 bases lay in between. Germline assignment: CDR1 LNHDA and CDR2 SQIVND (reference sequence). CDR3 sequence reads: CASSIGRDTEAFF. DNA of the CDR3: TGTGCCAGTAGTATTGGGCGGGACACTGAAGCTTTCTTT. Full variable domain (remainder filled in from reference TRBV19 and TRBJ1-1): DGGITQSPKYLFRKEGQNVTLSCEQNLNHDAMYWYRQDPGQGLRLIYYSQIVNDFQKGDIAEGYSVSREKKESFPLTVTSAQKNPTAFYLCASSIGRDTEAFFGQGTRLTVV.

This clone has a single count. The chain carries TRBV5-1 and TRBJ1-2; D possibly corresponds to TRBD1 (5 bases). V was clipped by 6 bases and J by 6 bases, with 12 bases between them. CDR3 length equals 12 residues. The V gene's germline CDR1 is SGHRS and CDR2 YFSETQ. This CDR3 reads CASTSWGDGYTF. In DNA form, the CDR3 reads TGCGCCAGCACCTCGTGGGGGGATGGCTACACCTTC.

The CDR3 loop is CASSLDRGNSGELFF. The CDR3 DNA sequence: TGTGCCAGCAGCTTAGATCGGGGTAATTCCGGGGAGCTGTTTTTT. The chain joins TRBV7-2 to TRBJ2-2; weak D call: TRBD2 (5 bases). V lost 1 base, J lost 6 bases, and 12 bases lay in between. CDR1 and CDR2 from the germline V gene are SGHTA and FQGNSA. The CDR3 length is 15 residues. Together with reference TRBV7-2 and TRBJ2-2, the CDR3 gives the full variable domain: GAGVSQSPSNKVTEKGKDVELRCDPISGHTALYWYRQSLGQGLEFLIYFQGNSAPDKSGLPSDRFSAERTGGSVSTLTIQRTQQEDSAVYLCASSLDRGNSGELFFGEGSRLTVL.

This CDR3 is CATSGTGLVAGYTF. The CDR3 region has the DNA TGTGCCACCAGTGGAACAGGACTGGTTGCTGGCTACACCTTC. The V call is TRBV24-1, the J call TRBJ1-2; D is perhaps TRBD1 (5 bases). Germline V gives CDR1 KGHDR, CDR2 SFDVKD. Trimming removed 5 bases from V and 7 bases from J, with 16 bases in between. CDR3 size: 14 residues.

J is TRBJ1-1 and V is TRBV12-3 or TRBV12-4, with D possibly TRBD1 on 5 matching bases. The CDR3 consists of 12 residues. V dropped 6 bases and J dropped 4 bases, with 9 bases sitting between them. The CDR3 nucleotides read TGTGCCAGCAGATATGGGGGCACTGAAGCTTTCTTT. Translation gives CASRYGGTEAFF.

The chain employs TRBV4-1 and TRBJ2-2; D not resolved. The CDR3 is made up of 13 amino acids. Trimming stripped 0 bases from V and 4 bases from J, with 3 bases between. Germline V gives CDR1 MGHRA, CDR2 YSYEKL. The CDR3 protein is CASSQESTGELFF. The CDR3 DNA follows: TGCGCCAGCAGCCAAGAGAGCACCGGGGAGCTGTTTTTT.